This TCR beta chain was observed in a study of shared clonotypes between healthy human individuals. Looking at the study overall: Donors were a couple of women and a few men aged 18 to 49. There were three CD4 naive, three CD4 memory, two CD8 naive and one CD8 memory plates per donor.

The CDR3 is 14 residues long. Trimming took 5 bases from V and 0 from J, leaving 10 bases between them. Germline V gene lookup returns CDR1 MNHEY and CDR2 SVGAGI. Authors' processing steps: Filtering differed since immunoSEQ provided only junctions, with no quality scores. Produced via immunoSEQ multiplex PCR; TCRdb's table is partial and in-frame only. The V and J calls and clone size come from that table; D and trimming were worked out from the DNA. Of fewer than 3 million clones in the sample, approximately 90% are singletons; the top ten hold around 0.35%. CD45RA-negative memory and CD45RA+ naive subsets were split from the CD4+ cells.

Material for sequencing was naive CD4+ T cells from PBMCs. Regarding subset: CD45RA+ positively selected. This sequence was found in a man younger than 30 in good health. Some clones in this sample may be carry-over from other donors' samples. J is TRBJ1-1 and V is TRBV6-5, with D unresolved. CDR3 nucleotides: TGTGCCAGCAGTCGTGGGAGGGTGAACACTGAAGCTTTCTTT. It specifies CASSRGRVNTEAFF.